One sample yielded the 20 T cell receptor beta chains listed below, sequenced in a study of blood T cells in healthy people across ages. For the second PCR, which ran for 7 to 11 cycles, a sample-barcoded 5' primer and a J-beta primer mix were used. Via MiXCR, TCRdb re-called the 5' RACE reads, giving one row per CDR3 protein. The sample records approximately 850,000 distinct CDR3 sequences, under 45% being singletons. The sequenced material came from blood. These receptors were collected from a man in his sixties in good health.

The rearrangement uses TRBV11-2 and TRBJ1-6; 7 bases are a match to TRBD1. The length of the CDR3 is 15 residues. V shed 0 bases, J shed 12 bases, and the junction held 8 bases outside the gene matches. Per germline, CDR1 SGHAT and CDR2 FQNNGV. The CDR3 loop reads CASSLDLGQRRPLHF. The CDR3 nucleotides read TGTGCCAGCAGCTTAGATCTGGGACAGAGACGACCCCTCCACTTT.

The J gene is TRBJ2-3, the V gene TRBV6-2 or TRBV6-3; D remains unclear. The length of the CDR3 is 15 residues. In germline, CDR1 is MNHEY, CDR2 SVGEGT. V was cut by 2 bases and J by 0 bases, with 9 bases left in between. The CDR3 nucleotides read TGTGCCAGCAGTTACGACTCCTCCAGCACAGATACGCAGTATTTT. Translated: CASSYDSSSTDTQYF.

Turning to this clonotype: One end of the junction fails to match germline, which may point to a read error. This rearrangement joins TRBV7-9 to TRBJ2-5, with 10 bases identical to TRBD2. The length of the CDR3 is 14 residues. CDR1 SEHNR and CDR2 FQNEAQ come from the germline V gene (reference sequence). CDR3 sequence: CASSLAGESETQYF. The CDR3 DNA follows: TGTGCCAGCAGCCTAGCGGGGGAGTCGGAGACCCAGTACTTC.

The chain recombines TRBV11-2 with TRBJ2-2; D gene uncertain. This CDR3 is built from 16 residues. Trimming removed 1 base at V and 8 bases at J, with 17 bases between. The germline V gene has CDR1 SGHAT and CDR2 FQNNGV. This chain's CDR3 is CASSLVRTPASGELFF. The DNA of the CDR3 is TGTGCCAGCAGCTTAGTTAGGACCCCTGCCTCAGGGGAGCTGTTTTTT.

This clonotype showed up just a few times. A read error may account for a junction end that differs from germline. The chain couples TRBV20-1 to TRBJ2-5; either TRBD1 or TRBD2 may fit D (6 bases each). The CDR3 loop spans 14 amino acids. Germline CDR1 and CDR2: DFQATT and SNEGSKA (reference sequence). The CDR3, as DNA: TGCAGTGCGAGAGGGTGGGGGGCACAAGAGACCCAGTACTTC. Translated: CSARGWGAQETQYF.

The genes are TRBV2 and TRBJ2-7, with D possibly matching TRBD2 (6 bases). The CDR3 is made up of 14 amino acids. The V gene lost 8 bases and the J gene lost 3 bases, with 17 bases spanning the gap. CDR1 SNHLY and CDR2 FYNNEI come from the germline V gene. The CDR3 region has the DNA TGTGCCAGCGGCGCCTGGGACTCCGTCTACGAGCAGTACTTC. As protein: CASGAWDSVYEQYF. The variable domain in full, completed from reference TRBV2 and TRBJ2-7, reads EPEVTQTPSHQVTQMGQEVILRCVPISNHLYFYWYRQILGQKVEFLVSFYNNEISEKSEIFDDQFSVERPDGSNFTLKIRSTKLEDSAMYFCASGAWDSVYEQYFGPGTRLTVT.

This clonotype was counted a few times. This sequence joins TRBV7-2 and TRBJ2-5; TRBD1 matches 9 bases. This CDR3 is 15 amino acids long. The V gene's germline CDR1 is SGHTA and CDR2 FQGNSA. J was trimmed by 0 bases and V by 5 bases; bases with no gene match: 4. The CDR3 nucleotides read TGTGCCAGCAGCCGTAGGACAGGGGACCAAGAGACCCAGTACTTC. Translation: CASSRRTGDQETQYF.

In this sample, this clonotype turned up a few times. The chain combines TRBV9 with TRBJ2-7; D ambiguous. V was clipped by 1 base and J by 4 bases, with 15 bases between them. The CDR3 spans 15 residues. In germline, CDR1 is SGDLS, CDR2 YYNGEE. The CDR3 nucleotides are TGTGCCAGCAGCGTATCCCAGTCTTCTGTATACGAGCAGTACTTC. Its protein product is CASSVSQSSVYEQYF. Full variable domain (rest looked up from reference TRBV9 and TRBJ2-7): DSGVTQTPKHLITATGQRVTLRCSPRSGDLSVYWYQQSLDQGLQFLIQYYNGEERAKGNILERFSAQQFPDLHSELNLSSLELGDSALYFCASSVSQSSVYEQYFGPGTRLTVT.

J is TRBJ2-3 and V is TRBV4-1; TRBD1 matches 9 bases. Looked up from germline, CDR1 is MGHRA and CDR2 is YSYEKL. V trimming: 5 bases; J trimming: 3 bases; junction bases outside the gene matches: 6. The CDR3 runs to 15 residues. CDR3 in amino acids: CASSLSGTGTDTQYF. DNA of the CDR3: TGCGCCAGCAGCTTATCCGGGACAGGGACAGATACGCAGTATTTT.

This chain uses TRBV6-2 or TRBV6-3 with TRBJ1-6; D is unresolved. Germline V CDR1 and CDR2: MNHEY, SVGEGT. V was cut by 6 bases and J by 5 bases, with 17 bases left in between. The CDR3 covers 16 residues. CDR3 DNA sequence: TGTGCCAGCAGCGAGCCTATCGGGTCTAATAATTCACCCCTCCACTTT. Amino acids: CASSEPIGSNNSPLHF.

The chain recombines TRBV29-1 with TRBJ2-7; tentatively, D is TRBD1 or TRBD2 (6 bases each). This CDR3 has 15 residues. CDR1 SQVTM and CDR2 ANQGSEA come from the germline V gene. Between the trimmed V and J ends, which lost 7 bases and 7 bases, there was a span of 26 bases. CDR3 DNA sequence: TGCAGCGCCGGGGTCTCCCGGGGGCCCTTCAATGAGCAGTACTTC. Its translation: CSAGVSRGPFNEQYF.

The sample holds many counts of this clonotype. This chain links TRBV7-9 with TRBJ2-1, with 9 bases identical to TRBD1. The CDR3 has 16 residues. The germline V gene has CDR1 SEHNR and CDR2 FQNEAQ (reference sequence). Trimming at V came to 5 bases and at J to 7 bases, leaving 12 bases not matched to a gene. CDR3 loop: CASSRWPGQGLNEQFF. The DNA for the CDR3 is TGTGCCAGCAGCCGATGGCCGGGACAGGGTTTGAATGAGCAGTTCTTC.

V is TRBV11-2 and J is TRBJ2-7, with D tentatively TRBD2 (5 bases). CDR3 length: 12 amino acids. Trimming cost V 5 bases and J 4 bases, with 9 bases left between them. The germline V gene encodes CDR1 SGHAT and CDR2 FQNNGV. For the CDR3, the DNA is TGTGCCAGCAGCATCACTAGATACGAGCAGTACTTC. It codes for CASSITRYEQYF.

This clonotype occurred a few times. V usage is TRBV4-1 and J usage is TRBJ2-1, with 7 positions matching TRBD2. This CDR3 is 16 amino acids long. The ends lost 1 base at V and 6 bases at J; junction bases unmatched: 9. Germline V gene data show CDR1 as MGHRA and CDR2 as YSYEKL. The DNA of the CDR3 is TGCGCCAGCAGCCAAGGGGAGGGTGAAGTTGGCAATGAGCAGTTCTTC. Translated: CASSQGEGEVGNEQFF.

Details on this clonotype: This could be a read error, since a much larger clone is one nucleotide away. The chain joins TRBV10-3 to TRBJ2-1; D is undetermined. The CDR3 loop spans 12 amino acids. CDR1 and CDR2 (germline): ENHRY, SYGVKD. CDR3 nucleotide sequence: TGTGCCATCAGTGACACCAACAATGAGCAGCTCTTC. As protein: CAISDTNNEQLF.

As regards this clonotype: A much larger clonotype is one base distant, so this may be a read error. The V and J genes are TRBV7-2 and TRBJ1-6; TRBD1 is a possible D gene (5 bases). Germline V CDR1 and CDR2: SGHTA, FQGNSA. The CDR3 has 14 residues. The V end was cut by 5 bases, the J end by 11 bases, with 16 bases between. The CDR3 DNA sequence: TGTGCCAGCAGCCCAGGGACCGGGAATCCACCCCTCCACTTT. This translates into CASSPGTGNPPLHF.

The chain employs TRBV12-3 or TRBV12-4 and TRBJ2-5; D possibly corresponds to TRBD2 (5 bases). The CDR3 runs 12 residues. Trimming removed 3 bases from V and 5 bases from J, with 7 bases in between. Written as DNA, the CDR3 is TGTGCCAGCAGTTTGCAGCGGGAGACCCAGTACTTC. As protein: CASSLQRETQYF.

This clonotype was counted between two and nine times. The rearrangement links TRBV20-1 to TRBJ1-2, with D tentatively TRBD1 (6 bases). This CDR3 is 11 amino acids long. CDR1 and CDR2 (germline): DFQATT, SNEGSKA (reference sequence). CDR3 in amino acids: CRGGLNYGYTF. The CDR3 nucleotides read TGCAGGGGGGGGCTTAACTATGGCTACACCTTC.

There are a few counts of this clonotype. CDR3 nucleotides: TGTGCCAGCACGGACCATGGAGGGTACGAGCAGTACTTC. It encodes CASTDHGGYEQYF. The V and J genes are TRBV5-6 and TRBJ2-7, with a tentative D call TRBD2 (6 bases). Deletions cut 6 bases from V and 4 bases from J, with 14 bases between. Germline V gene lookup returns CDR1 SGHDT and CDR2 YYEEEE. CDR3 length: 13 amino acids.

This clonotype was detected ten times or more. The J gene is TRBJ2-1, the V gene TRBV7-2, with D tentatively TRBD2 (7 bases). CDR1 SGHTA and CDR2 FQGNSA come from the germline V gene. The CDR3 loop spans 15 amino acids. Trimming cost V 1 base and J 5 bases, with 12 bases left between them. The CDR3 DNA follows: TGTGCCAGCAGCTTAGGCGGGGGCGGCCACAATGAGCAGTTCTTC. It specifies CASSLGGGGHNEQFF.